These 24 T cell receptor beta chains originate from one sample sequenced in a study of shared clonotypes between healthy human individuals (dated by TCRdb to between 2020 and 2021). The method behind the library was the immunoSEQ multiplex PCR assay. Imported from immuneACCESS, the table was reduced by TCRdb to in-frame sequences with V and J called. These copies leave out some clones; in studies compared against another copy, an unresolved V gene accounts for under half, and the cause of the remainder is not known. The table for this sample lists 550,000 to 800,000 clones; around 72% of them were counted only once. Over 1.5% of the sample is in the top ten clones. The source material was memory CD4+ T cells sorted from blood. The sample's cell subset or site, from its label and the paper: CD45RA-negative fraction. The receptors originated from a woman in her twenties or thirties in good health.

V is TRBV1 and J is TRBJ2-1; the DNA was not compared with TRBD2, the D call given in the table. TRBV1 is a listed pseudogene. The CDR3 consists of 18 residues. This CDR3 is CTSSQDGTSGSHENEQFF. In DNA, the CDR3 is TGCACCAGCAGCCAAGATGGGACTAGCGGGAGCCATGAAAATGAGCAGTTCTTC.

This clone was detected a few times. The chain carries TRBV27 and TRBJ2-5, with D hard to call. The DNA end is more similar to TRBJ2-7, so the J call may be wrong. CDR1 and CDR2 (germline): MNHEY, SMNVEV (reference sequence). This CDR3 is built from 14 residues. This chain's CDR3 is CASSLFAGPYEQYF. Written as DNA, the CDR3 is TGTGCCAGCAGTTTATTCGCCGGACCCTACGAGCAGTACTTC.

Regarding this clone: An end of the junction differs from the germline gene, which may be a read error. The chain joins TRBV20-1 to TRBJ2-5; D remains unclear. The CDR3 covers 8 residues. Per germline, CDR1 DFQATT and CDR2 SNEGSKA (reference sequence). The CDR3 here is CSARDRDF. Here the CDR3 DNA reads TGCAGTGCTCGAGACCGGGACTTC.

The chain employs TRBV6-1 and TRBJ2-3; D not resolved. The CDR3 sequence is 14 residues long. V lost 6 bases to trimming and J lost 2 bases, with 12 bases between them. From germline, CDR1 is MNHNS and CDR2 SASEGT. Here the CDR3 reads CASSATRTTDTQYF. In DNA, the CDR3 is TGTGCCAGCAGCGCGACACGGACCACAGATACGCAGTATTTT.

This clone has only one observation. V and J are TRBV6-5 and TRBJ1-3; no definite D call. This CDR3 is 14 amino acids long. The germline V gene has CDR1 MNHEY and CDR2 SVGAGI. V lost 2 bases and J lost 4, with 9 bases in between. The chain's CDR3 is CASSYGTQGNTIYF. In nucleotides, the CDR3 is TGTGCCAGCAGTTACGGAACACAGGGAAACACCATATATTTT.

This rearrangement joins TRBV18 to TRBJ1-1, with D possibly matching TRBD1 (5 bases). The CDR3 has 13 amino acids. Germline V gene data show CDR1 as KGHSH and CDR2 as LQKENI. V shed 2 bases and J shed 7 bases, with 11 bases lying between them. This chain's CDR3 is CASSPWGSSEAFF. CDR3 sequence (DNA): TGTGCCAGCTCACCATGGGGCTCGAGTGAAGCTTTCTTT.

The chain recombines TRBV11-2 with TRBJ2-7; the D gene is possibly TRBD2 (5 bases). CDR3 length: 14 amino acids. Germline CDR1 is SGHAT and CDR2 is FQNNGV. Trimming took off 5 bases at V and 1 base at J, with 12 bases between the two ends. CDR3 protein: CASSPTTSSYEQYF. The CDR3 region has the DNA TGTGCCAGCAGCCCGACAACTAGTTCCTACGAGCAGTACTTC.

The V call is TRBV9, the J call TRBJ2-5, with D uncertain. The CDR3 sequence is 13 residues long. Germline values: CDR1 SGDLS, CDR2 YYNGEE. Trimming removed 0 bases at V and 4 bases at J, with 7 bases between. The CDR3 sequence: CASSVGWIETQYF. CDR3 sequence (DNA): TGTGCCAGCAGCGTAGGTTGGATAGAGACCCAGTACTTC.

The rearrangement uses TRBV9 and TRBJ1-2; D unclear. Per the germline V gene, CDR1 is SGDLS and CDR2 is YYNGEE. V was clipped by 4 bases and J by 8 bases, with 15 bases between them. There are 13 residues in the CDR3. In DNA, the CDR3 is TGTGCCAGCAGCCCGAACACCCACAGCGGCTACACCTTC. As protein: CASSPNTHSGYTF.

The chain links TRBV7-2 to TRBJ2-2; D is perhaps TRBD1 (5 bases). Germline lookup yields CDR1 SGHTA and CDR2 FQGNSA. The CDR3 spans 14 residues. V lost 2 bases to trimming and J lost 6 bases, with 10 bases between them. The CDR3 sequence: CASSLQGSAGELFF. As DNA, the CDR3 is TGTGCCAGCAGCTTACAGGGATCGGCCGGGGAGCTGTTTTTT.

This clone was picked up a small number of times. The chain recombines TRBV9 with TRBJ1-4; D is possibly TRBD1 (5 bases). The V end lost 0 bases, the J end lost 8 bases, and 14 bases lay between the germline ends. Germline CDR1 is SGDLS and CDR2 is YYNGEE. This CDR3 is 15 amino acids long. CDR3 loop: CASSVDGAPREKLFF. Here the CDR3 DNA reads TGTGCCAGCAGCGTAGATGGGGCGCCTAGGGAAAAACTGTTTTTT. Full variable domain (remainder filled in from reference TRBV9 and TRBJ1-4): DSGVTQTPKHLITATGQRVTLRCSPRSGDLSVYWYQQSLDQGLQFLIQYYNGEERAKGNILERFSAQQFPDLHSELNLSSLELGDSALYFCASSVDGAPREKLFFGSGTQLSVL.

The chain recombines TRBV2 with TRBJ2-7; D is ambiguous. CDR3 length equals 15 residues. Germline V gene data show CDR1 as SNHLY and CDR2 as FYNNEI. V dropped 3 bases and J dropped 0 bases, with 12 bases sitting between them. The CDR3 is CASSEHETRSYEQYF. CDR3 sequence (DNA): TGTGCCAGCAGTGAGCACGAGACGCGCTCCTACGAGCAGTACTTC. The full variable domain, completed using reference TRBV2 and TRBJ2-7, is EPEVTQTPSHQVTQMGQEVILRCVPISNHLYFYWYRQILGQKVEFLVSFYNNEISEKSEIFDDQFSVERPDGSNFTLKIRSTKLEDSAMYFCASSEHETRSYEQYFGPGTRLTVT.

Remarks on this clone: Distinct nucleotide sequences in the sample also encode this CDR3. DNA for the CDR3: TGTGCCAGCAGTTTAAGTGGGGGCATCTATGGCTACACCTTC. Translated: CASSLSGGIYGYTF. The chain links TRBV28 to TRBJ1-2; TRBD1 is a possible D gene (6 bases). Germline V gene lookup returns CDR1 MDHEN and CDR2 SYDVKM. With 2 bases removed from V and 4 bases from J, the gap between germline ends came to 11 bases. The CDR3 consists of 14 residues.

The chain uses TRBV7-2 and TRBJ2-2; 11 bases agree with TRBD1. Germline-derived CDR1 and CDR2 are SGHTA and FQGNSA. V lost 4 bases, J lost 6 bases, and 7 bases stayed unmatched. The CDR3 length is 16 residues. The CDR3 reads CASSYVPGQGAGELFF. Written as DNA, the CDR3 is TGTGCCAGCAGCTATGTCCCGGGACAGGGGGCCGGGGAGCTGTTTTTT.

The rearrangement joins TRBV27 to TRBJ2-5; D may be TRBD1 (6 bases). Germline lookup yields CDR1 MNHEY and CDR2 SMNVEV (reference sequence). The CDR3 covers 13 residues. V dropped 4 bases and J dropped 7 bases, with 13 bases sitting between them. CDR3 coding DNA: TGTGCCAGCAGTTGGTCAGGGGCGGGGACCCAGTACTTC. It codes for CASSWSGAGTQYF.

This clone was seen once. Other nucleotide sequences in the sample specify the same CDR3. The V gene is TRBV29-1, the J gene TRBJ1-1; 7 bases are shared with TRBD1. Germline V gene sequence: CDR1 SQVTM, CDR2 ANQGSEA. The CDR3 consists of 13 residues. V gave up 6 bases and J gave up 2 bases; unmatched junction bases: 6. This chain's CDR3 is CSVDRGLNTEAFF. The CDR3 DNA reads TGCAGCGTGGATAGGGGGCTCAACACTGAAGCTTTCTTT.

This clone was observed once. V usage is TRBV7-3 and J usage is TRBJ2-6, with TRBD2 identical over 8 bases. Germline V gene lookup returns CDR1 SGHTA and CDR2 FQGTGA. V shed 5 bases, J shed 0 bases, and the junction held 9 bases outside the gene matches. The length of the CDR3 is 18 residues. The CDR3 is CASSRNGRGASGANVLTF. The CDR3, as DNA: TGTGCCAGCAGCCGTAACGGGAGGGGAGCCTCTGGGGCCAACGTCCTGACTTTC.

The rearrangement links TRBV6-6 to TRBJ1-5, with TRBD1 as a possible D gene (5 bases). Trimming shortened V by 0 bases and J by 5 bases, and 14 bases separated the two germline ends. This CDR3 is built from 16 residues. Per germline, CDR1 MNHNY and CDR2 SVGAGI (reference sequence). CDR3 nucleotides: TGTGCCAGCAGTTACTCGGGGACGAGGAGGGATCAGCCCCAGCATTTT. Amino acids: CASSYSGTRRDQPQHF.

This clone was counted ten times or more. The chain employs TRBV27 and TRBJ2-7; D gene ambiguous. This CDR3 is built from 14 residues. Germline lookup yields CDR1 MNHEY and CDR2 SMNVEV (reference sequence). Trimming left V 4 bases short and J 2 bases short, with 12 bases between. The CDR3 region is CASSSRQVPYEQYF. CDR3 nucleotide sequence: TGTGCCAGCAGTTCCCGGCAGGTCCCCTACGAGCAGTACTTC.

The chain combines TRBV2 with TRBJ2-7; D is perhaps TRBD2 (5 bases). Deletions cut 6 bases from V and 4 bases from J, with 10 bases between. The CDR3 runs 12 residues. Looked up from germline, CDR1 is SNHLY and CDR2 is FYNNEI. CDR3 amino acids: CASRATSYEQYF. The CDR3 DNA sequence: TGTGCCAGCAGAGCCACTAGTTACGAGCAGTACTTC.

This sequence joins TRBV19 and TRBJ1-5, with D perhaps TRBD1 (6 bases). The germline CDR1 and CDR2 sequences are LNHDA and SQIVND (reference sequence). The CDR3 is 15 residues long. V gave up 7 bases and J gave up 2 bases, with 15 bases separating them. As DNA, the CDR3 is TGTGCCAGTACCGAGGGGGGGTTGGGCAATCAGCCCCAGCATTTT. Amino acid sequence: CASTEGGLGNQPQHF.

This clone occurred a few times. This rearrangement joins TRBV7-2 to TRBJ1-1, with 8 nucleotides matching TRBD1. In germline, CDR1 is SGHTA, CDR2 FQGNSA. The CDR3 contains 17 residues. V shed 2 bases and J 1 base; nucleotides not matched to a gene: 9. The CDR3 DNA reads TGTGCCAGCAGCTTACGCCCCCAGGGACAGGCGAACACTGAAGCTTTCTTT. The encoded protein is CASSLRPQGQANTEAFF.

The gene calls are TRBV7-9 and TRBJ2-3; 11 nucleotides match TRBD2. V dropped 5 bases and J dropped 3; count of bases not matched to a gene: 4. The CDR3 contains 15 residues. The germline V gene has CDR1 SEHNR and CDR2 FQNEAQ (reference sequence). Here the CDR3 reads CASSRASGRTDTQYF. DNA of the CDR3: TGTGCCAGCAGCCGCGCTAGCGGGAGGACAGATACGCAGTATTTT.

The chain carries TRBV12-5 and TRBJ2-7; 11 bases line up with TRBD1. Trimming removed 5 bases from V and 6 bases from J; junction bases left unmatched: 6. Germline CDR1 is LGHNT and CDR2 is FRNRAP. The CDR3 has 14 amino acids. This CDR3 is CASGLGTGGAEQYF. Here the CDR3 DNA reads TGTGCTAGTGGTCTAGGGACAGGGGGTGCCGAGCAGTACTTC. The complete variable domain, with remaining parts taken from reference TRBV12-5 and TRBJ2-7, reads DARVTQTPRHKVTEMGQEVTMRCQPILGHNTVFWYRQTMMQGLELLAYFRNRAPLDDSGMPKDRFSAEMPDATLATLKIQPSEPRDSAVYFCASGLGTGGAEQYFGPGTRLTVT.